Sequencing of this T cell receptor (beta chain) was carried out in a study of Ad26.COV2.S vaccination and SARS-CoV-2 variants. Study-level points and caveats: Participants in the vaccine arm had higher spike-specific TCR breadth; placebo recipients had lower.

Here immunoSEQ multiplex PCR was the method, and the copy in TCRdb shows in-frame clones only, minus some. The top ten clones hold 3.9% of a sample with some 350,000 clones, around 90% of them seen once. With regard to this clone: Its antigen is unknown.

This CDR3 is 15 amino acids long. Germline V gives CDR1 LNHDA, CDR2 SQIVND (reference sequence). Trimming shortened V by 3 bases and J by 10 bases, and 19 bases separated the two germline ends. The receptor was isolated from a human donor who had recovered from COVID-19. This chain uses TRBV19 with TRBJ2-1, with D perhaps being TRBD1 or TRBD2 (5 bases each). Sample: peripheral blood, taken after recovery from COVID-19. The CDR3 loop reads CASSIPQEAGEEQFF. Written as DNA, the CDR3 is TGTGCCAGTAGTATCCCACAGGAGGCAGGCGAAGAGCAGTTCTTC.